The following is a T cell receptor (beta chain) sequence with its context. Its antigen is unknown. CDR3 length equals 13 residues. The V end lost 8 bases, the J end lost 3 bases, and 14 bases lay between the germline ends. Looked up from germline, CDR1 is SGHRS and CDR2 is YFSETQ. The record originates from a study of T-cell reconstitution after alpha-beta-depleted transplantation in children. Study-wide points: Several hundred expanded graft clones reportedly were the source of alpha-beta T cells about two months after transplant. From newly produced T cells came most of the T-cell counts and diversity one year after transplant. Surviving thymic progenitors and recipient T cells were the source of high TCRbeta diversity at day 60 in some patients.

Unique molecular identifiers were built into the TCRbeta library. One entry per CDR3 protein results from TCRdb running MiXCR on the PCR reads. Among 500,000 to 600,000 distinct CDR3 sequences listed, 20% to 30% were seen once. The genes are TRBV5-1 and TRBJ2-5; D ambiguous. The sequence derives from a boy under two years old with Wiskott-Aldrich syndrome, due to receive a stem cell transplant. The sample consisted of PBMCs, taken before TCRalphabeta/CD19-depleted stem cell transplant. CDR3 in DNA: TGCGCCAGTAGAGGCCCTGGGGAAGAGACCCAGTACTTC. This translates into CASRGPGEETQYF.